This TCR beta chain was recorded in a study of spatial heterogeneity in lung cancer. Study summary: Tumor-region counts of TCR transcripts tracked strongly with a T cell module score from matched bulk RNA-seq. Regarding the study as a whole: One measure, the expanded intratumoral alpha and beta TCR count, tracked tumor mutation counts. Numbers of ubiquitous and regional expanded TCRs tracked ubiquitous and regional nonsynonymous mutation counts, respectively.

Germline CDR1 and CDR2: SGHNT and YYREEE (reference sequence). J lost 0 bases, V lost 2 bases, and 18 bases had no gene match. CDR3 length: 21 residues. This clonotype was detected ten times or more. Its antigen is currently unknown. Time point meaning: sample taken at primary tumor resection. Whole RNA, which was extracted from tumor, nontumor lung tissue or frozen PBMC, was sequenced without any cell sorting. MiXCR, applied by TCRdb to the 5' RACE reads, yields one record per CDR3 protein. The sample shows about 8,400 distinct CDR3 sequences, around 5.1% of them seen only once. The clonotype comes from a female donor with early-stage non-small cell lung cancer. This chain links TRBV5-4 with TRBJ2-3; 10 nucleotides match TRBD2. The source material was lung tumor tissue, sampled at surgery. This CDR3 is CASSFKRFRTSGLESTDTQYF. CDR3 nucleotides: TGTGCCAGCAGCTTCAAAAGGTTCAGGACTAGCGGACTCGAGAGCACAGATACGCAGTATTTT.